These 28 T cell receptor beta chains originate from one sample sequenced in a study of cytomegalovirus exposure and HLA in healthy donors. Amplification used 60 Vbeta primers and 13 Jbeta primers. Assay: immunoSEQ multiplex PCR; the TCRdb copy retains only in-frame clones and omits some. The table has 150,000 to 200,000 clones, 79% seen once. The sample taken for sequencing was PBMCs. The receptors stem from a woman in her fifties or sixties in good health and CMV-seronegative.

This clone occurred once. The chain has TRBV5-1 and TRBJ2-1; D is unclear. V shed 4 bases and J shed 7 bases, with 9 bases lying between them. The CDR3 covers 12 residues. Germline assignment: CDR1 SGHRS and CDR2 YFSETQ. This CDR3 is CASSISNNEQFF. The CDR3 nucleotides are TGCGCCAGCAGCATTAGTAATAATGAGCAGTTCTTC.

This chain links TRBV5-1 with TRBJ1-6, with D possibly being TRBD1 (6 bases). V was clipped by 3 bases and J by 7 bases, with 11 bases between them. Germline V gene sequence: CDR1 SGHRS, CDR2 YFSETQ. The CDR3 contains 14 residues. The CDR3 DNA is TGCGCCAGCAGCTGGGACATTTCGAATTCACCCCTCCACTTT. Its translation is CASSWDISNSPLHF.

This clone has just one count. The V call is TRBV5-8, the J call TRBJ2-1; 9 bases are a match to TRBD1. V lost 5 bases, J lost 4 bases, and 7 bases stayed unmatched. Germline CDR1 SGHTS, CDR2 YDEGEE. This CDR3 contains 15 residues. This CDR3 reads CASSFAGTGYNEQFF. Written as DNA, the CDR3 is TGTGCCAGCAGTTTCGCCGGGACAGGGTACAATGAGCAGTTCTTC.

This CDR3 reads CASSIFSGGVMNTEAFF. As DNA, the CDR3 is TGTGCCAGTAGCATTTTCTCAGGGGGAGTCATGAACACTGAAGCTTTCTTT. This chain joins TRBV19 and TRBJ1-1; 7 bases match TRBD1. V lost 6 bases and J lost 0; bases outside the gene matches: 13. Germline V CDR1 and CDR2: LNHDA, SQIVND (reference sequence). The CDR3 totals 17 residues.

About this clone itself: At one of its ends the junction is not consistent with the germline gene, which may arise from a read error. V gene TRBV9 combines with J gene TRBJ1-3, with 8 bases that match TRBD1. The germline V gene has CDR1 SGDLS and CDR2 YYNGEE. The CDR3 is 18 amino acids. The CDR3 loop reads CASGVVPTGELSGNTIYF. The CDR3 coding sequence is TGTGCCAGCGGCGTAGTCCCGACAGGGGAGCTCTCTGGAAACACCATATATTTT.

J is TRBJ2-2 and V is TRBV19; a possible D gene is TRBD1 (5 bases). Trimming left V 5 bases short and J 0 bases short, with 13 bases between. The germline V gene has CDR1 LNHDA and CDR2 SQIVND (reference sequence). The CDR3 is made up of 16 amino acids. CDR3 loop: CASSPDRPSNTGELFF. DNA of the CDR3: TGTGCCAGTAGTCCCGACAGACCCTCGAACACCGGGGAGCTGTTTTTT.

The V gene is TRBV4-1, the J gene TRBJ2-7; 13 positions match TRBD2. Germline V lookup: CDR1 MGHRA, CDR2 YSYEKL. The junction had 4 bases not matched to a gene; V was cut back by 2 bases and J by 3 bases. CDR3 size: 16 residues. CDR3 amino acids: CASSQKGLAGIYEQYF. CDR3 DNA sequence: TGCGCCAGCAGCCAAAAGGGACTAGCGGGGATCTACGAGCAGTACTTC.

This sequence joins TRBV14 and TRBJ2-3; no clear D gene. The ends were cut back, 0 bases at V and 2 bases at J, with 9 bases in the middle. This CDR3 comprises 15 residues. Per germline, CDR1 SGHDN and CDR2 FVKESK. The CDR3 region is CASSQDLGYTDTQYF. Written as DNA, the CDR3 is TGTGCCAGCAGCCAAGACCTAGGTTACACAGATACGCAGTATTTT. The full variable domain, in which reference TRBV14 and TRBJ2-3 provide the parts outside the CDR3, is EAGVTQFPSHSVIEKGQTVTLRCDPISGHDNLYWYRRVMGKEIKFLLHFVKESKQDESGMPNNRFLAERTGGTYSTLKVQPAELEDSGVYFCASSQDLGYTDTQYFGPGTRLTVL.

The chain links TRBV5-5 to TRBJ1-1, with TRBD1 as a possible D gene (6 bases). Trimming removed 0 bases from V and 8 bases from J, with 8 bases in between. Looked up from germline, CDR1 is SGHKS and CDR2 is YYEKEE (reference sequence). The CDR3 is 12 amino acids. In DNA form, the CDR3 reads TGTGCCAGCAGCTTGGCTACAGGGGAAGCTTTCTTT. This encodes CASSLATGEAFF.

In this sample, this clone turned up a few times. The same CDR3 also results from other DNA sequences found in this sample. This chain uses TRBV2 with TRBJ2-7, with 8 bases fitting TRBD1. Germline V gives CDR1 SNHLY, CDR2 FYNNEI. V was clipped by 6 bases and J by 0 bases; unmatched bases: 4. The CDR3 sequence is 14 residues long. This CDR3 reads CASRRGQASYEQYF. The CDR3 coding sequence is TGTGCCAGCAGGAGGGGACAGGCCTCCTACGAGCAGTACTTC.

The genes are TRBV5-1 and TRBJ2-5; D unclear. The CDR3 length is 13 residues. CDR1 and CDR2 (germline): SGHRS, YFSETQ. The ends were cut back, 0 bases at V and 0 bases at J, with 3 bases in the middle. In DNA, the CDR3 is TGCGCCAGCAGCTTGGGTAACCAAGAGACCCAGTACTTC. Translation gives CASSLGNQETQYF.

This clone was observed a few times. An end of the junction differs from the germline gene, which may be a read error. The CDR3 DNA sequence: TGTTCCAGCAGCTCCGGGGTTGGTGCCGAGCAGTACTTC. Its protein product is CSSSSGVGAEQYF. The chain carries TRBV7-9 and TRBJ2-7; D is possibly TRBD2 (5 bases). Per germline, CDR1 SEHNR and CDR2 FQNEAQ (reference sequence). This CDR3 region has 13 residues. The full variable domain, in which reference TRBV7-9 and TRBJ2-7 provide the parts outside the CDR3, is DTGVSQNPRHKITKRGQNVTFRCDPISEHNRLYWYRQTLGQGPEFLTYFQNEAQLEKSRLLSDRFSAERPKGSFSTLEIQRTEQGDSAMYLCSSSSGVGAEQYFGPGTRLTVT.

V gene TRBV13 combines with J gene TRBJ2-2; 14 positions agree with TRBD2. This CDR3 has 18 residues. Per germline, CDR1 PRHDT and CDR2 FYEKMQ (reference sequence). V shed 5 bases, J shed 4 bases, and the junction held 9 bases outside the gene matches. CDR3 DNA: TGTGCCAGCAGCGGCAGCAGGGGACTAGCGGGAGTCACCGGGGAGCTGTTTTTT. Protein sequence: CASSGSRGLAGVTGELFF.

The CDR3 nucleotides read TGTGCCAGTAGTACGGACAGGAGTTATAGCAATCAGCCCCAGCATTTT. Residues: CASSTDRSYSNQPQHF. V and J are TRBV19 and TRBJ1-5; 7 nucleotides agree with TRBD1. CDR1 is LNHDA, CDR2 SQIVND, per germline (reference sequence). This CDR3 is built from 16 residues. The V segment lost 4 bases and the J segment 0 bases; nucleotides outside the gene matches: 6.

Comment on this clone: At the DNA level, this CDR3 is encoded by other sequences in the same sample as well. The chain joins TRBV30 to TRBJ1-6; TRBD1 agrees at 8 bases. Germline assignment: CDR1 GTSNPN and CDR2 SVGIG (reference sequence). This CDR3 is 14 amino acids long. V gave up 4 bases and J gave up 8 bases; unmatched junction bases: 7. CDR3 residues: CAWKGQGADSPLHF. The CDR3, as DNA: TGTGCCTGGAAGGGTCAGGGGGCTGATTCACCCCTCCACTTT.

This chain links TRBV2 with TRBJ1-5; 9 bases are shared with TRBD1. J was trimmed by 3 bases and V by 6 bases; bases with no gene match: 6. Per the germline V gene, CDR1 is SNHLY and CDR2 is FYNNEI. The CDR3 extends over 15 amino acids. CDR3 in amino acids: CASRGQGGPNQPQHF. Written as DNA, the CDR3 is TGTGCCAGCAGGGGACAGGGCGGTCCCAATCAGCCCCAGCATTTT.

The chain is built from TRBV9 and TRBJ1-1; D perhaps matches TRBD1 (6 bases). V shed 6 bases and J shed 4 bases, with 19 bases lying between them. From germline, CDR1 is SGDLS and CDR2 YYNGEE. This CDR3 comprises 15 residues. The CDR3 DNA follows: TGTGCCAGCACCGAAGGGGGAACAGGACGCACTGAAGCTTTCTTT. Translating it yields CASTEGGTGRTEAFF.

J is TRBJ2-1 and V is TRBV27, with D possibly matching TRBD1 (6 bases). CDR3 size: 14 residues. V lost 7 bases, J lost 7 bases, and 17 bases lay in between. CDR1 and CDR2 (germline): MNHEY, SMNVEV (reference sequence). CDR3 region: CASNSSPDRNEQFF. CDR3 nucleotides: TGTGCCAGCAATTCATCTCCCGACAGGAATGAGCAGTTCTTC.

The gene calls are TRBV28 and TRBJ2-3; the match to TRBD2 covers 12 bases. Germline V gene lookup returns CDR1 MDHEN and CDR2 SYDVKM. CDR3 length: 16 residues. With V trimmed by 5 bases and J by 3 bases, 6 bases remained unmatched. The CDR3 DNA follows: TGTGCCAGCAGTCCCCCGACTAGCGGGAGAACAGATACGCAGTATTTT. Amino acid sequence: CASSPPTSGRTDTQYF. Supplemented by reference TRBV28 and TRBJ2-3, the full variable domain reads DVKVTQSSRYLVKRTGEKVFLECVQDMDHENMFWYRQDPGLGLRLIYFSYDVKMKEKGDIPEGYSVSREKKERFSLILESASTNQTSMYLCASSPPTSGRTDTQYFGPGTRLTVL.

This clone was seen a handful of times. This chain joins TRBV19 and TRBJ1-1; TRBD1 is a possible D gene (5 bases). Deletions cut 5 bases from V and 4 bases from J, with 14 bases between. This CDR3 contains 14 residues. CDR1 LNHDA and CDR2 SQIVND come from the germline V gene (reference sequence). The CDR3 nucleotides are TGTGCCAGTAGTGTCAGGGATATCGGCACTGAAGCTTTCTTT. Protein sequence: CASSVRDIGTEAFF.

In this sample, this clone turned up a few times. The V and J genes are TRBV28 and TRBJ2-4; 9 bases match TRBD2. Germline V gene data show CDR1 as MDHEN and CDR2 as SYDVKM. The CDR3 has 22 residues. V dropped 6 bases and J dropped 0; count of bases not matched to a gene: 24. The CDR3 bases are TGTGCCAGCAGGGCGGGAGGGGGAATGAGGGAGACTACCGACCTAGCCAAAAACATTCAGTACTTC. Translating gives CASRAGGGMRETTDLAKNIQYF. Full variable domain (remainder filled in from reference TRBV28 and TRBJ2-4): DVKVTQSSRYLVKRTGEKVFLECVQDMDHENMFWYRQDPGLGLRLIYFSYDVKMKEKGDIPEGYSVSREKKERFSLILESASTNQTSMYLCASRAGGGMRETTDLAKNIQYFGAGTRLSVL.

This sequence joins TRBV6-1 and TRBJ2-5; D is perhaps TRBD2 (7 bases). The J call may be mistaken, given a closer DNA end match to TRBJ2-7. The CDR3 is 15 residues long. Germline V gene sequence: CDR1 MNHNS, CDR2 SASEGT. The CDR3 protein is CASSEMGGASYEQYF. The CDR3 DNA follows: TGTGCCAGCAGTGAAATGGGGGGGGCATCCTACGAGCAGTACTTC.

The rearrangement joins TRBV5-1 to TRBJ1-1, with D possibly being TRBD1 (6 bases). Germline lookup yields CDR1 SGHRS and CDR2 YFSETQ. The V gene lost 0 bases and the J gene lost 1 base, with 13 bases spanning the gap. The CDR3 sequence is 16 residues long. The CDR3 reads CASSLGLQGPNTEAFF. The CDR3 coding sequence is TGCGCCAGCAGCTTGGGGTTACAGGGCCCGAACACTGAAGCTTTCTTT.

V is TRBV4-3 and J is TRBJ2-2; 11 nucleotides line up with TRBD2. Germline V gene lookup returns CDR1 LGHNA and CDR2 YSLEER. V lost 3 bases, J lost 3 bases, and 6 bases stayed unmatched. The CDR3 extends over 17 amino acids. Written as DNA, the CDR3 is TGCGCCAGCAGCCATGGGCATAGCGGGGGGGACACCGGGGAGCTGTTTTTT. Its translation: CASSHGHSGGDTGELFF.

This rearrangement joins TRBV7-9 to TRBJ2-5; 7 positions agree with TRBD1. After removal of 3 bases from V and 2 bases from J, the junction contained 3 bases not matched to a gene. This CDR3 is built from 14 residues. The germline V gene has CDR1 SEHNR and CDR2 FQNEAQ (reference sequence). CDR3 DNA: TGTGCCAGCAGCTTCCGACAGGGACAAGAGACCCAGTACTTC. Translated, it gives CASSFRQGQETQYF.

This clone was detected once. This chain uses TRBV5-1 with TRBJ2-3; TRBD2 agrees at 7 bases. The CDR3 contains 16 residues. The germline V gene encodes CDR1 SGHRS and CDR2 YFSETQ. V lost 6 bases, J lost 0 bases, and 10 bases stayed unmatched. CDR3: CASTRSLGGSTDTQYF. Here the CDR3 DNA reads TGCGCCAGCACCCGTTCTTTGGGGGGGAGCACAGATACGCAGTATTTT.

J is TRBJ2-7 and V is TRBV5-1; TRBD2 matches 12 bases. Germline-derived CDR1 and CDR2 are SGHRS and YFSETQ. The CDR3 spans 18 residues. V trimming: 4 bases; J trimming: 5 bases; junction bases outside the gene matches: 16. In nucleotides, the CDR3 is TGCGCCAGCAGCAGCATCCTAGCGGGAGGGCCTAGGGTTCACGAGCAGTACTTC. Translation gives CASSSILAGGPRVHEQYF.

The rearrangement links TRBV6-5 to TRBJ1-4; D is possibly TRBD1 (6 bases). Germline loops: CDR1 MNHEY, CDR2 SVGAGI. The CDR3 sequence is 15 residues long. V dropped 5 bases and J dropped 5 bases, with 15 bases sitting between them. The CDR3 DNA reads TGTGCCAGCAGTACCTGGACAGAAAAGAATGAAAAACTGTTTTTT. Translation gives CASSTWTEKNEKLFF.